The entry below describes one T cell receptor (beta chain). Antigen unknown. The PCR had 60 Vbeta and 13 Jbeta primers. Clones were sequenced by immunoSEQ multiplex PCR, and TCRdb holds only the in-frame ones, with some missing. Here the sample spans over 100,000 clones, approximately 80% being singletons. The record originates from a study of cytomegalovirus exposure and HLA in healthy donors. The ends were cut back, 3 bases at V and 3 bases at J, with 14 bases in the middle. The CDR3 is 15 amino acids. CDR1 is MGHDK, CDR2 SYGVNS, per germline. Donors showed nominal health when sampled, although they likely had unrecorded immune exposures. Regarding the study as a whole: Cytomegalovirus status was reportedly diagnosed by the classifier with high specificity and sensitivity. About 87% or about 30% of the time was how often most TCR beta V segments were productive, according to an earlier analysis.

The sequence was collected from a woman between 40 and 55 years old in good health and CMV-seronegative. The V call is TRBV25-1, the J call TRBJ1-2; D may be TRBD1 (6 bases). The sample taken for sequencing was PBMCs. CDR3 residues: CASSDGGQVDYGYTF. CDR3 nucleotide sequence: TGTGCCAGCAGTGACGGGGGGCAGGTAGACTATGGCTACACCTTC.